Included here is one T cell receptor (beta chain) sequence, with context. Its specificity is not known. Use of 60 Vbeta and 13 Jbeta primers characterized the PCR. The method was immunoSEQ multiplex PCR; TCRdb's version includes in-frame clones alone and lacks a portion of them. The top ten hold 4.5% to 6% of the sample, which has 90,000 to 150,000 clones, 77% seen once. The data derive from a study of cytomegalovirus exposure and HLA in healthy donors. Overall study: Earlier work reported 100 million or so unique TCR beta sequences from about 190 million T cells.

Findings and caveats of the study: It was likely that a cluster of highly shared sequence variants was a sequencing artifact. Later, an analysis found that common viral pathogens appeared to be linked with several of the most significant clusters.

V lost 4 bases and J lost 6, with 20 bases in between. The CDR3 runs 15 residues. Germline V gene lookup returns CDR1 SGHDT and CDR2 YYEEEE. The clonotype comes from a man younger than 35 in good health and CMV-seropositive. The chain couples TRBV5-6 to TRBJ2-7; D might be TRBD2 (5 bases). The sample consisted of PBMCs. DNA for the CDR3: TGTGCCAGCAGCCCCCCTACTAGAATCGTGGGCGAGCAGTACTTC. Its translation: CASSPPTRIVGEQYF.